These 23 T cell receptor beta chains originate from one sample sequenced in a study of cytotoxic CD8 clonotypes in ibrutinib-treated CLL. Assay: immunoSEQ multiplex PCR; the TCRdb copy retains only in-frame clones and omits some. The sample consists of 130,000 or so clones, under 90% of them appearing once. Sequenced here: PBMCs, sampled after 24 months of ibrutinib treatment. All receptors come from a human donor with chronic lymphocytic leukemia.

This sequence joins TRBV7-8 and TRBJ2-5; 12 bases match TRBD2. Germline lookup yields CDR1 SGHVS and CDR2 FQNEAQ. This CDR3 is built from 20 residues. The J segment lost 5 bases and the V segment lost 2 bases, leaving 18 bases of the junction unmatched. This CDR3 reads CASSLTRLAGGRGVEETQYF. In DNA form, the CDR3 reads TGTGCCAGCAGCTTAACCCGCCTAGCGGGGGGGCGGGGGGTGGAGGAGACCCAGTACTTC.

The rearrangement joins TRBV7-2 to TRBJ1-1; D not certain. This CDR3 is 12 amino acids long. In germline, CDR1 is SGHTA, CDR2 FQGNSA. V lost 2 bases and J 8 bases, leaving 9 bases between the germline ends. The CDR3 is CASSLSGREAFF. The CDR3 region has the DNA TGTGCCAGCAGCTTATCGGGAAGGGAAGCTTTCTTT. Using reference TRBV7-2 and TRBJ1-1 for the parts outside the CDR3, the full variable domain is GAGVSQSPSNKVTEKGKDVELRCDPISGHTALYWYRQSLGQGLEFLIYFQGNSAPDKSGLPSDRFSAERTGGSVSTLTIQRTQQEDSAVYLCASSLSGREAFFGQGTRLTVV.

This clone appeared a few times. V and J are TRBV5-1 and TRBJ2-7, with unresolved D. V was trimmed by 3 bases and J by 4 bases, leaving 29 bases between them. Germline V gives CDR1 SGHRS, CDR2 YFSETQ. The CDR3 is 19 amino acids. The chain's CDR3 is CASSSLGDPKSRGLYEQYF. The CDR3, as DNA: TGCGCCAGCAGCTCCCTAGGAGACCCAAAGAGTCGTGGTTTGTACGAGCAGTACTTC.

This chain connects TRBV7-2 to TRBJ2-7; D not certain. V was cut by 2 bases and J by 1 base, with 21 bases left in between. CDR3 length: 18 amino acids. The germline V gene encodes CDR1 SGHTA and CDR2 FQGNSA. The CDR3 nucleotides are TGTGCCAGCAGCTTATCAGGTGGCTCCCCGGTGATATCCTACGAGCAGTACTTC. Translated: CASSLSGGSPVISYEQYF.

This clone has more than one count but fewer than ten. The rearrangement joins TRBV6-5 to TRBJ2-2; D gene ambiguous. The CDR3 has 12 amino acids. CDR1 and CDR2 from the germline V gene are MNHEY and SVGAGI. Trimming removed 8 bases from V and 4 bases from J, with 8 bases in between. CDR3 amino acids: CASYKSTGELFF. The CDR3 DNA is TGTGCCAGCTATAAGAGCACCGGGGAGCTGTTTTTT.

J is TRBJ2-7 and V is TRBV10-3, with TRBD1 matching over 9 bases. The CDR3 totals 17 residues. V shed 0 bases and J 5 bases; nucleotides not matched to a gene: 11. Germline V lookup: CDR1 ENHRY, CDR2 SYGVKD. CDR3 region: CAISESSWDREGNEQYF. The CDR3 DNA follows: TGTGCCATCAGTGAGTCATCGTGGGACAGGGAAGGGAACGAGCAGTACTTC.

The chain is built from TRBV7-8 and TRBJ2-6; D perhaps matches TRBD2 (5 bases). This CDR3 contains 17 residues. Germline V gene sequence: CDR1 SGHVS, CDR2 FQNEAQ. V lost 2 bases and J 0 bases, leaving 11 bases between the germline ends. The CDR3 sequence is CASSLFVGSSGANVLTF. In nucleotides, the CDR3 is TGTGCCAGCAGCTTATTCGTTGGGAGCTCTGGGGCCAACGTCCTGACTTTC.

V usage is TRBV19 and J usage is TRBJ1-5; TRBD1 matches at 7 bases. J gave up 0 bases and V 6 bases, and 14 bases lay outside the gene matches. The germline V gene encodes CDR1 LNHDA and CDR2 SQIVND (reference sequence). The CDR3 has 18 residues. Here the CDR3 reads CASSDSTGPEYSNQPQHF. The CDR3 coding sequence is TGTGCCAGTAGCGATTCGACAGGGCCTGAATATAGCAATCAGCCCCAGCATTTT.

This clone was detected only a few times. This chain links TRBV25-1 with TRBJ1-2, with 7 bases identical to TRBD1. The CDR3 has 13 amino acids. Per germline, CDR1 MGHDK and CDR2 SYGVNS. J lost 8 bases, V lost 2 bases, and 5 bases had no gene match. The CDR3 reads CASSERWTGGYTF. The CDR3 DNA sequence: TGTGCCAGCAGTGAAAGGTGGACAGGAGGCTACACCTTC.

This clone counts as large. V is TRBV7-2 and J is TRBJ1-5; 9 bases line up with TRBD1. V was pared by 2 bases and J by 12 bases, with 8 bases of the junction left unmatched. Germline loops: CDR1 SGHTA, CDR2 FQGNSA. The length of the CDR3 is 14 residues. The CDR3 reads CASSLNRGLSRQHF. The CDR3 DNA sequence: TGTGCCAGCAGCTTAAACAGGGGGCTCTCGCGCCAGCATTTT.

The chain uses TRBV4-3 and TRBJ1-1, with a possible D match to TRBD1 (5 bases). The CDR3 extends over 13 amino acids. The germline gives CDR1 LGHNA, CDR2 YSLEER. V was trimmed by 0 bases and J by 8 bases, leaving 10 bases between them. Here the CDR3 reads CASSQDRGREAFF. The CDR3 nucleotides read TGCGCCAGCAGCCAAGATAGGGGCCGCGAAGCTTTCTTT.

The gene calls are TRBV11-2 and TRBJ2-7, with a weak D call TRBD1 (6 bases). The V end was cut by 7 bases, the J end by 4 bases, with 17 bases between. The germline V gene encodes CDR1 SGHAT and CDR2 FQNNGV. The CDR3 length is 14 residues. CDR3 sequence: CASTTGNSGYEQYF. The CDR3 DNA follows: TGTGCCAGCACCACAGGGAACAGTGGATACGAGCAGTACTTC.

This clone was observed a single time. The chain employs TRBV5-1 and TRBJ1-2; 8 bases fit TRBD1. This CDR3 spans 15 amino acids. Germline V gene lookup returns CDR1 SGHRS and CDR2 YFSETQ. Losses at the gene ends were 3 bases for V and 4 bases for J; bases not matched to a gene: 8. The CDR3 is CASSSRETGAYGYTF. The DNA for the CDR3 is TGCGCCAGCAGCTCCCGCGAGACAGGGGCCTATGGCTACACCTTC.

This clone was observed a handful of times. CDR3 nucleotides: TGTGCCAGCAGTTTTGACAGAAACTATGGCTACACCTTC. Protein sequence: CASSFDRNYGYTF. V usage is TRBV27 and J usage is TRBJ1-2, with D perhaps matching TRBD1 (5 bases). CDR1 MNHEY and CDR2 SMNVEV come from the germline V gene (reference sequence). V was shortened by 3 bases and J by 2 bases, with 7 bases between the two germline ends. This CDR3 has 13 residues.

The gene calls are TRBV5-1 and TRBJ1-2, with a possible D match to TRBD1 (5 bases). V shed 3 bases and J shed 6 bases, with 18 bases lying between them. The CDR3 sequence is 15 residues long. From germline, CDR1 is SGHRS and CDR2 YFSETQ. The CDR3 region is CASSSDPGTPNGYTF. CDR3 bases: TGCGCCAGCAGCTCGGATCCCGGGACGCCTAATGGCTACACCTTC.

The rearrangement uses TRBV10-2 and TRBJ2-3; 9 bases map to TRBD1. Germline trimming cut 8 bases from V and 8 bases from J; bases unmatched to any gene: 11. CDR3 length: 14 amino acids. Germline loops: CDR1 WSHSY, CDR2 SAAADI. The DNA for the CDR3 is TGCGCCAGCTCTGCGACAGGGGGGCAGGGTACGCAGTATTTT. It encodes CASSATGGQGTQYF.

The V and J genes are TRBV6-1 and TRBJ1-2; 9 nucleotides align to TRBD1. J was trimmed by 4 bases and V by 0 bases; bases with no gene match: 0. The CDR3 runs 14 residues. CDR1 is MNHNS, CDR2 SASEGT, per germline. This CDR3 reads CASSEATGGYGYTF. The CDR3, as DNA: TGTGCCAGCAGTGAAGCGACAGGGGGCTATGGCTACACCTTC.

The chain is built from TRBV18 and TRBJ1-2; D gene unclear. The ends were cut back, 3 bases at V and 4 bases at J, with 12 bases in the middle. The germline gives CDR1 KGHSH, CDR2 LQKENI. This CDR3 has 14 residues. The CDR3: CASSPLEEPYGYTF. The CDR3 DNA reads TGTGCCAGCTCACCCTTAGAAGAACCCTATGGCTACACCTTC.

V is TRBV18 and J is TRBJ2-1; 11 nucleotides align to TRBD2. The V and J ends lost 0 bases and 8 bases, in that order; junction bases with no gene match: 6. Germline assignment: CDR1 KGHSH and CDR2 LQKENI. This CDR3 has 16 amino acids. CDR3 in DNA: TGTGCCAGCTCACCACCTTATACTAGCGGGGGCTATGAGCAGTTCTTC. Translating it yields CASSPPYTSGGYEQFF.

This rearrangement joins TRBV9 to TRBJ1-2; 9 bases are a match to TRBD1. V trimming: 2 bases; J trimming: 5 bases; junction bases outside the gene matches: 13. Germline V gene lookup returns CDR1 SGDLS and CDR2 YYNGEE. CDR3 size: 17 residues. Here the CDR3 DNA reads TGTGCCAGCAGCGTGACGGGGACAGGGTCTTTTATGTATGGCTACACCTTC. Translation gives CASSVTGTGSFMYGYTF. Combining the CDR3 with reference TRBV9 and TRBJ1-2 gives the whole variable domain DSGVTQTPKHLITATGQRVTLRCSPRSGDLSVYWYQQSLDQGLQFLIQYYNGEERAKGNILERFSAQQFPDLHSELNLSSLELGDSALYFCASSVTGTGSFMYGYTFGSGTRLTVV.

This clone appeared a single time. The rearrangement links TRBV28 to TRBJ2-5; D is perhaps TRBD1 or TRBD2 (6 bases each). Gene TRBJ2-7 matches the end of the DNA better, so the J call may be wrong. Germline loops: CDR1 MDHEN, CDR2 SYDVKM. CDR3 size: 15 residues. The CDR3 DNA follows: TGTGCCAGCAGCCTAAGCCGGGGGCTCGTGTACGAGCAGTACTTC. Protein product: CASSLSRGLVYEQYF.

This clone has just a few counts. CDR3 residues: CASSLEIQGPNYGYTF. CDR3 in DNA: TGCGCCAGCAGCTTGGAAATACAGGGTCCTAACTATGGCTACACCTTC. The V call is TRBV5-1, the J call TRBJ1-2; TRBD1 might be the D (6 bases). V was shortened by 0 bases and J by 0 bases, with 12 bases between the two germline ends. The CDR3 length is 16 residues. CDR1 is SGHRS and CDR2 is YFSETQ in the germline V gene.

The rearrangement joins TRBV6-5 to TRBJ1-1; D not certain. This CDR3 is 14 amino acids long. Germline values: CDR1 MNHEY, CDR2 SVGAGI. Trimming stripped 6 bases from V and 1 base from J, with 12 bases between. The DNA for the CDR3 is TGTGCCAGCAGACCGGACGGAACGAACACTGAAGCTTTCTTT. It yields the protein CASRPDGTNTEAFF.